This T cell receptor (beta chain) was observed in a study of T cell repertoires in cytomegalovirus infection. Study outcomes and limitations: Summed public TCR beta family frequency identified CMV carriers bearing the relevant HLA.

Using its own MiXCR run on the reads, TCRdb lists one record per CDR3 protein. The sample consists of about 400,000 distinct CDR3 sequences, around a third of them appearing once. This clonotype showed up many times. What it binds is unknown. The CDR3 covers 15 residues. Germline-derived CDR1 and CDR2 are SGHDT and YYEEEE. V was pared by 3 bases and J by 0 bases, with 11 bases between. The V call is TRBV5-6, the J call TRBJ2-3, with D perhaps matching TRBD2 (5 bases). The specimen comprised cultured PBMCs, sampled from culture after CMV antigen stimulation. The TCR originated in a human donor in good health (CMV status not recorded). Some clones in this sample may be carry-over from other donors' samples. For the CDR3, the DNA is TGTGCCAGCAGCTCCTGGACTGACAGCACAGATACGCAGTATTTT. Residues: CASSSWTDSTDTQYF.